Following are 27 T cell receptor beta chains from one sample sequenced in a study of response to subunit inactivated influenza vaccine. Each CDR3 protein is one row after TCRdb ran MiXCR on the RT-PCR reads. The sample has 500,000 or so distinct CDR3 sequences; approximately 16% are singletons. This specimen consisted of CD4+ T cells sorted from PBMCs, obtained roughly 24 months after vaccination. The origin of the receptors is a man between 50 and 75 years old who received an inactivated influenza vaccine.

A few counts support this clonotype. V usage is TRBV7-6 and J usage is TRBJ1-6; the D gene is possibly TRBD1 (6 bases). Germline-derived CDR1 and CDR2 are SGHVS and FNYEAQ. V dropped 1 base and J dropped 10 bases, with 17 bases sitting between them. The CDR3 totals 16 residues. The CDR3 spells CASSLEGRGLQSPLHF. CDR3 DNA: TGTGCCAGCAGCTTAGAGGGTCGGGGGCTTCAGTCACCCCTCCACTTT.

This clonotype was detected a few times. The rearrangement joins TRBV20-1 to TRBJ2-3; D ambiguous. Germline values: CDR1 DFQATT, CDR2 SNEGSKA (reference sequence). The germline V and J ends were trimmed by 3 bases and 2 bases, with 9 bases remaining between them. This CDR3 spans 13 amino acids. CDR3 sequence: CSASRSDTDTQYF. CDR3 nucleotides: TGCAGTGCTAGCCGCAGTGACACAGATACGCAGTATTTT.

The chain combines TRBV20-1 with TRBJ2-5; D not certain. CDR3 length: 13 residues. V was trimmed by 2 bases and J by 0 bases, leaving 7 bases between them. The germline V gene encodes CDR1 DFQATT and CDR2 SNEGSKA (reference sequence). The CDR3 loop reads CSARWVDQETQYF. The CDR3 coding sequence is TGCAGTGCTAGATGGGTGGACCAAGAGACCCAGTACTTC.

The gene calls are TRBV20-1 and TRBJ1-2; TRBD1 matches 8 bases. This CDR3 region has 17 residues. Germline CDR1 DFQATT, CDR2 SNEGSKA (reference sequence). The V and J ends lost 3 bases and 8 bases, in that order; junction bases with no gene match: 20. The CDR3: CSASRGALTGVGSGYTF. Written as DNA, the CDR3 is TGCAGTGCTAGTCGGGGCGCGCTGACAGGGGTGGGGAGCGGCTACACCTTC.

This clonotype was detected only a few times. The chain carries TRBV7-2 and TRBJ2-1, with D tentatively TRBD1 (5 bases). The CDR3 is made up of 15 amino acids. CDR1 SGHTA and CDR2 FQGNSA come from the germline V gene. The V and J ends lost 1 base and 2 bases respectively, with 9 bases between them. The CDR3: CASSLDRQTYNEQFF. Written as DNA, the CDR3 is TGTGCCAGCAGCTTAGACAGGCAGACCTACAATGAGCAGTTCTTC. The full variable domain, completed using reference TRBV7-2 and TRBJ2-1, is GAGVSQSPSNKVTEKGKDVELRCDPISGHTALYWYRQSLGQGLEFLIYFQGNSAPDKSGLPSDRFSAERTGGSVSTLTIQRTQQEDSAVYLCASSLDRQTYNEQFFGPGTRLTVL.

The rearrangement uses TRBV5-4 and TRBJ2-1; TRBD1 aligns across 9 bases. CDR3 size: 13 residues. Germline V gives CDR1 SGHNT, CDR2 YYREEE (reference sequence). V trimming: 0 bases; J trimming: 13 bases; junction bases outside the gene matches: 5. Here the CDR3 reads CASSLGGTGPQFF. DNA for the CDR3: TGTGCCAGCAGCTTGGGCGGGACAGGGCCCCAGTTCTTC.

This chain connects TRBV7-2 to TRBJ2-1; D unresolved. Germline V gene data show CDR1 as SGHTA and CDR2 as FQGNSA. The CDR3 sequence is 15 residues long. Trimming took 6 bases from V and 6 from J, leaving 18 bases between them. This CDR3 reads CASSSRRVVGNEQFF. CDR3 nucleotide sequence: TGTGCCAGCAGTTCCCGTCGGGTGGTCGGCAATGAGCAGTTCTTC.

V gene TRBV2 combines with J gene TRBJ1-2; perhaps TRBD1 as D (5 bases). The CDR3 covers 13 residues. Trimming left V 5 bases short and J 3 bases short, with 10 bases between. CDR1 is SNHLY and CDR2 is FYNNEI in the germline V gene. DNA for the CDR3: TGTGCCAGCAGTCCTGACAGCGACTATGGCTACACCTTC. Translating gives CASSPDSDYGYTF.

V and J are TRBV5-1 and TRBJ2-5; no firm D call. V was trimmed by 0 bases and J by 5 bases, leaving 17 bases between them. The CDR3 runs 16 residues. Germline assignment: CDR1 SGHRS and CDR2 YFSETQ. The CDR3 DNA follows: TGCGCCAGCAGCTTGGGAGTAGACCCAGTTTGGGAGACCCAGTACTTC. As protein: CASSLGVDPVWETQYF.

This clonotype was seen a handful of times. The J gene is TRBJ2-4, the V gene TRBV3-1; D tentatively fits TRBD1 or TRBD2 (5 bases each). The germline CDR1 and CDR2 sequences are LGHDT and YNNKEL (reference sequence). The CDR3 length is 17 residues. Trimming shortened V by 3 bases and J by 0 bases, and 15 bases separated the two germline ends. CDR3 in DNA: TGTGCCAGCAGCCATTCGGGGCTCAACCTAGCCAAAAACATTCAGTACTTC. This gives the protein CASSHSGLNLAKNIQYF.

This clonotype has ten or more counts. CDR3 in amino acids: CASNRGIAEAFF. The CDR3 DNA follows: TGTGCCAGCAACAGGGGGATCGCTGAAGCTTTCTTT. V usage is TRBV6-6 and J usage is TRBJ1-1; TRBD1 matches at 8 bases. The V gene end was trimmed by 7 bases and the J gene end by 6 bases; junction bases not matched to a gene: 4. Germline V gene data show CDR1 as MNHNY and CDR2 as SVGAGI (reference sequence). The CDR3 contains 12 residues.

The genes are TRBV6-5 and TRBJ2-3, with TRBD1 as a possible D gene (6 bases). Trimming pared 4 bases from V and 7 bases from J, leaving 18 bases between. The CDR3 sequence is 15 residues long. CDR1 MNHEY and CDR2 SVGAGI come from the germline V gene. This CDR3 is CASSFNQQGSNTQYF. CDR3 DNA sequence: TGTGCCAGCAGTTTTAACCAACAGGGTTCGAATACGCAGTATTTT.

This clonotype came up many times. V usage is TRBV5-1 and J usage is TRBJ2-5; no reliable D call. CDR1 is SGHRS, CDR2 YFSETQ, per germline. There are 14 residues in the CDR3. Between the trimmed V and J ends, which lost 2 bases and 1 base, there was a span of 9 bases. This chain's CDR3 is CASSFRTVQETQYF. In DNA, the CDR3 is TGCGCCAGCAGCTTTCGGACGGTCCAAGAGACCCAGTACTTC.

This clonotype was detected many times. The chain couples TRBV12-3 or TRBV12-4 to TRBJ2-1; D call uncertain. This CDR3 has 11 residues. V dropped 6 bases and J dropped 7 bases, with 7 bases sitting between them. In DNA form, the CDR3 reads TGTGCCAGCAGCCCCAGGAATGAGCAGTTCTTC. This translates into CASSPRNEQFF.

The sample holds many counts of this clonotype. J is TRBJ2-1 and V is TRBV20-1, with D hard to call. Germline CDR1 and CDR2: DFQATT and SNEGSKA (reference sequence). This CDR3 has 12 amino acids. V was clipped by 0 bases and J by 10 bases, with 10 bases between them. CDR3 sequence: CSARDLGMEQFF. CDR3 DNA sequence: TGCAGTGCTAGAGATCTGGGGATGGAGCAGTTCTTC.

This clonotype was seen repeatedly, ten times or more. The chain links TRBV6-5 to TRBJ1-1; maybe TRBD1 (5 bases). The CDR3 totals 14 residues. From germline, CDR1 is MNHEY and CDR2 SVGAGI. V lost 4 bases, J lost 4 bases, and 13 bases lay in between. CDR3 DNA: TGTGCCAGCAGTTGGGGCAGGGCGATCACTGAAGCTTTCTTT. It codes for CASSWGRAITEAFF.

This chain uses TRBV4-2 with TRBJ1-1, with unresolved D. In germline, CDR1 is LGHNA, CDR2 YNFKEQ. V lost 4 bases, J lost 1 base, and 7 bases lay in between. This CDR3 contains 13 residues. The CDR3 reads CASSPPENTEAFF. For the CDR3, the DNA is TGTGCCAGCAGCCCACCAGAGAACACTGAAGCTTTCTTT.

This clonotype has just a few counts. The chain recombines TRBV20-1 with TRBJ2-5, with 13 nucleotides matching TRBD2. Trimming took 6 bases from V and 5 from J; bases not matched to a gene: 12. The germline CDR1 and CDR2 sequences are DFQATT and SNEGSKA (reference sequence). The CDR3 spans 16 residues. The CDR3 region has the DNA TGCAGTGCACCGCCTTGGACTAGCGGGAGAGCTGAGACCCAGTACTTC. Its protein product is CSAPPWTSGRAETQYF.

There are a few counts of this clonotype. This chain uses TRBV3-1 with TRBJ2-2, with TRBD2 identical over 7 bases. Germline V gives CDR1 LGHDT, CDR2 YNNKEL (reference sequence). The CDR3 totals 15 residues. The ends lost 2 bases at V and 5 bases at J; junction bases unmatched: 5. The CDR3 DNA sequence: TGTGCCAGCAGCCAACAAGCGGGGAGGACCGGGGAGCTGTTTTTT. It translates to CASSQQAGRTGELFF.

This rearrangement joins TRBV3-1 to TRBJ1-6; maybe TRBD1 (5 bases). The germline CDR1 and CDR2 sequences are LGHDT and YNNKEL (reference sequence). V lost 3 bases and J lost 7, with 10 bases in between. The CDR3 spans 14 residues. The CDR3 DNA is TGTGCCAGCAGCCAGGGGGTTGGAAATTCACCCCTCCACTTT. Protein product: CASSQGVGNSPLHF.

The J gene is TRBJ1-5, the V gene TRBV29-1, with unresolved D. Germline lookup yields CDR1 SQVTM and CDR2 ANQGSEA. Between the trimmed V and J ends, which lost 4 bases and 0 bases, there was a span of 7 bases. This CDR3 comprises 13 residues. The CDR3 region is CSVVDNSNQPQHF. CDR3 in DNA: TGCAGCGTTGTGGATAATAGCAATCAGCCCCAGCATTTT.

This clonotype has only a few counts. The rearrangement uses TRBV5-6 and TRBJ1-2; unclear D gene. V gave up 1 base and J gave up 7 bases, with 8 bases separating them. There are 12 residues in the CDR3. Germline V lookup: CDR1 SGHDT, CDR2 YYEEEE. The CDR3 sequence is CASSLFERGYTF. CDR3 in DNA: TGTGCCAGCAGCTTGTTTGAACGTGGCTACACCTTC.

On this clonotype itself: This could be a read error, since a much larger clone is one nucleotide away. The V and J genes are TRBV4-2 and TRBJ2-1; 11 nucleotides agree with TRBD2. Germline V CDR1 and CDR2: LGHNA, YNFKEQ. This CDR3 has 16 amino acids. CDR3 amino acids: CASCHGGTSGGNEQFF. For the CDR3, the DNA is TGTGCCAGCTGCCACGGAGGGACTAGCGGAGGCAATGAGCAGTTCTTC.

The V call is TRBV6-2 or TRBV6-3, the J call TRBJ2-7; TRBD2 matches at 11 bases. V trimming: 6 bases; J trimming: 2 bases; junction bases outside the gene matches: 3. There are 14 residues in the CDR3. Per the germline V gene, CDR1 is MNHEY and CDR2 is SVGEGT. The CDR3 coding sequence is TGTGCCAGCAGAACTAGCGGGAGAACCTACGAGCAGTACTTC. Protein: CASRTSGRTYEQYF.

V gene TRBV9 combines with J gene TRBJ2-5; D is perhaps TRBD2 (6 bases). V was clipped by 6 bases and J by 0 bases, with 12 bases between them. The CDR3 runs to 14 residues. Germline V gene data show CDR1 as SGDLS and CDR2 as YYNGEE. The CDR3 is CASTPRGNQETQYF. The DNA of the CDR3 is TGTGCCAGCACCCCTCGGGGGAACCAAGAGACCCAGTACTTC.

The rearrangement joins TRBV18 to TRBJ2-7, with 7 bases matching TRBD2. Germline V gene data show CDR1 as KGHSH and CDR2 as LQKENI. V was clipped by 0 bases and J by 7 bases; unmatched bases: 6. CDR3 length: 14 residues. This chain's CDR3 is CASSPPTSVMEQYF. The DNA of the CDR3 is TGTGCCAGCTCACCACCCACTAGCGTTATGGAGCAGTACTTC.

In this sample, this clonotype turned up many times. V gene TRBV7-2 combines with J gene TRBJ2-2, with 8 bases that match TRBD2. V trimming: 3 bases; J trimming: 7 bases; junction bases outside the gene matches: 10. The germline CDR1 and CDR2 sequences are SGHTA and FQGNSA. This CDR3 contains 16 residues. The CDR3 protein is CASSFTSGSRFGELFF. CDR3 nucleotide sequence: TGTGCCAGCAGCTTCACTAGCGGCAGTCGCTTCGGGGAGCTGTTTTTT.